This T cell receptor beta chain was retrieved from a study of cytomegalovirus exposure and HLA in healthy donors. A multiplex PCR was run with 60 Vbeta primers and 13 Jbeta primers. Sequencing used immunoSEQ multiplex PCR; TCRdb keeps in-frame clones, though not all of them. The table lists over 130,000 clones, around 60% of them singletons, with 7% to 8.5% in the top ten. Concerning this clone: What it binds is not known.

Study-level results: It was likely that a cluster of highly shared sequence variants was a sequencing artifact. For most TCR sequences rarity was the rule, although some public TCRs occurred in many donors.

Germline values: CDR1 LGHNA, CDR2 YSLEER. V was cut by 0 bases and J by 2 bases, with 16 bases left in between. The CDR3 runs to 18 residues. The sequence was collected from a woman aged 55-69 years in good health and CMV-seropositive. Sample: PBMCs. The chain couples TRBV4-3 to TRBJ1-4, with D perhaps TRBD1 (5 bases). In DNA, the CDR3 is TGCGCCAGCAGCCAAGATCGCCTAAATCGGGGGACTAATGAAAAACTGTTTTTT. Protein product: CASSQDRLNRGTNEKLFF.